A single sample is the source of the 5 T cell receptor beta chains below, sequenced in a study of neurological immune-mediated disorders. The time point is: longitudinal time-point 3. TCRdb analysed the 5' RACE reads with MiXCR anew, one entry per CDR3 protein. Of around 97,000 distinct CDR3 sequences listed, approximately 10% are singletons. The specimen sequenced was PBMCs. Receptors were obtained from a female donor with HTLV-1-associated myelopathy (HAM/TSP).

At least ten counts were recorded for this clonotype. This chain joins TRBV20-1 and TRBJ2-5; 9 bases are shared with TRBD2. The CDR3 extends over 14 amino acids. V dropped 6 bases and J dropped 5; count of bases not matched to a gene: 10. CDR1 and CDR2 from the germline V gene are DFQATT and SNEGSKA (reference sequence). The CDR3 region is CSASPSGGRETQYF. Written as DNA, the CDR3 is TGCAGTGCCTCCCCAAGCGGGGGGCGGGAGACCCAGTACTTC.

In its sample, this clonotype was seen many times. The rearrangement uses TRBV5-1 and TRBJ2-7; 8 nucleotides line up with TRBD1. In germline, CDR1 is SGHRS, CDR2 YFSETQ. The CDR3 contains 15 residues. V dropped 2 bases and J dropped 6; count of bases not matched to a gene: 10. Here the CDR3 DNA reads TGCGCCAGCAGCTTTGACGGACAGGGTGGTACCGAGCAGTACTTC. Its translation is CASSFDGQGGTEQYF.

This chain connects TRBV6-2 or TRBV6-3 to TRBJ2-1; 11 positions match TRBD1. CDR1 and CDR2 (germline): MNHEY, SVGEGT. V was clipped by 1 base and J by 9 bases; unmatched bases: 8. The CDR3 contains 16 residues. CDR3 amino acids: CASSYCSGTGGCEQFF. Written as DNA, the CDR3 is TGTGCCAGCAGTTACTGTTCCGGGACAGGGGGTTGTGAGCAGTTCTTC.

This clonotype was seen many times. The V and J genes are TRBV5-1 and TRBJ2-5; no clear D gene. Trimming left V 0 bases short and J 2 bases short, with 14 bases between. CDR1 is SGHRS and CDR2 is YFSETQ in the germline V gene. The CDR3 contains 16 residues. The CDR3 reads CASSLGPSGTQETQYF. CDR3 in DNA: TGCGCCAGCAGCTTGGGTCCGTCGGGTACTCAAGAGACCCAGTACTTC.

The table lists this clonotype with many counts. The chain joins TRBV12-3 or TRBV12-4 to TRBJ2-7; 7 bases match TRBD2. V lost 2 bases, J lost 0 bases, and 4 bases stayed unmatched. The CDR3 runs 15 residues. Written as DNA, the CDR3 is TGTGCCAGCAGTTTAAGCGGGGTTAGCTCCTACGAGCAGTACTTC. Translating gives CASSLSGVSSYEQYF.